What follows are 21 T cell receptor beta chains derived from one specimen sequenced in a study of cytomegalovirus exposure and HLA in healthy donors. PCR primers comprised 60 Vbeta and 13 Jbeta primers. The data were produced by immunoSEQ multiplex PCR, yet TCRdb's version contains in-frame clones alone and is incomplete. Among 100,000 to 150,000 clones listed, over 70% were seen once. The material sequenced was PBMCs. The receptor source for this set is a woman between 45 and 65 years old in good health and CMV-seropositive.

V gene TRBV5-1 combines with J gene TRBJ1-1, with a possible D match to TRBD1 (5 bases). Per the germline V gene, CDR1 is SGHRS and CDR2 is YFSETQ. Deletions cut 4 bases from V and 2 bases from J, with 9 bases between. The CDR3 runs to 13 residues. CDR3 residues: CASSTTVNTEAFF. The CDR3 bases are TGCGCCAGCAGCACGACAGTTAACACTGAAGCTTTCTTT.

CDR3 sequence (DNA): TGTGCCAGCAGTTACCTCGCGGGGGCGCCCACCTTC. Encoded protein: CASSYLAGAPTF. The chain joins TRBV6-5 to TRBJ1-2; a weak D match, TRBD1 (6 bases). The CDR3 extends over 12 amino acids. The V end lost 2 bases, the J end lost 13 bases, and 14 bases lay between the germline ends. The V gene's germline CDR1 is MNHEY and CDR2 SVGAGI.

The CDR3 nucleotides are TGTGCCAGCAGCTTTCGCAGTTCTGAGCAGTTCTTC. This codes for CASSFRSSEQFF. The rearrangement joins TRBV7-2 to TRBJ2-1; D not resolved. The CDR3 spans 12 residues. Trimming cost V 3 bases and J 9 bases, with 9 bases left between them. Germline CDR1 and CDR2: SGHTA and FQGNSA.

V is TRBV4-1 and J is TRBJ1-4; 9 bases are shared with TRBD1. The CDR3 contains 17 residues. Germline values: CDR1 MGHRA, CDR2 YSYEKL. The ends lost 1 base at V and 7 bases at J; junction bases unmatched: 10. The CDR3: CASSQGPGTGSGEKLFF. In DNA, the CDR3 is TGCGCCAGCAGCCAAGGGCCGGGGACAGGGAGCGGTGAAAAACTGTTTTTT.

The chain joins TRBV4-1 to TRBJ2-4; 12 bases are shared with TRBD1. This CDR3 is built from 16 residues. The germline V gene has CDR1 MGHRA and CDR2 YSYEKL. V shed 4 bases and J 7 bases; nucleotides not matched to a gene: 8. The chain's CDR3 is CASSLRDRGPGNIQYF. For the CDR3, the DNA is TGCGCCAGCAGCCTCCGGGACAGGGGGCCAGGGAACATTCAGTACTTC.

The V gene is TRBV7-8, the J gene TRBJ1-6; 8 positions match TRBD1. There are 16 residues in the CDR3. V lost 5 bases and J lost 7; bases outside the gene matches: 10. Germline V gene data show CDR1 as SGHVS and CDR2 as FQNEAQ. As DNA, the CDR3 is TGTGCCAGCAGCCTGCGCGGGACAGGCGGGAATTCACCCCTCCACTTT. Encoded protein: CASSLRGTGGNSPLHF.

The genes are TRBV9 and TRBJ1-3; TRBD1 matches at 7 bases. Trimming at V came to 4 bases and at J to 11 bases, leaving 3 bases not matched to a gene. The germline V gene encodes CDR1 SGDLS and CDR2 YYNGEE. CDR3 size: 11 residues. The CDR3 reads CASSTGTAIYF. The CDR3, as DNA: TGTGCCAGCAGCACCGGGACAGCCATATATTTT.

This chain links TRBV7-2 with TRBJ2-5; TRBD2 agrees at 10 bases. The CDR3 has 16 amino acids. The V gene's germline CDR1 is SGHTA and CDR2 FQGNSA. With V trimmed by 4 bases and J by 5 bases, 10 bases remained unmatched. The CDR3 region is CASSSSSGGTWETQYF. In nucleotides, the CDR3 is TGTGCCAGCAGCTCATCTAGCGGGGGAACCTGGGAGACCCAGTACTTC.

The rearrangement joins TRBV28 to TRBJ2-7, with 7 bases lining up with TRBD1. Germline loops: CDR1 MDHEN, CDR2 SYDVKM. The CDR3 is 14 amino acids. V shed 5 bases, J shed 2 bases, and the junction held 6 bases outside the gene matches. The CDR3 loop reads CASSPGQVPYEQYF. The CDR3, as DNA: TGTGCCAGCAGTCCTGGACAGGTCCCCTACGAGCAGTACTTC.

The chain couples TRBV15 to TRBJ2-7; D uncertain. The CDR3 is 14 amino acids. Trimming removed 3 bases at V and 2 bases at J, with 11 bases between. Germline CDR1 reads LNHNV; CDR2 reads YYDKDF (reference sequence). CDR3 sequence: CATSRNFPAYEQYF. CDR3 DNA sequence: TGTGCCACCAGCAGGAATTTTCCGGCCTACGAGCAGTACTTC.

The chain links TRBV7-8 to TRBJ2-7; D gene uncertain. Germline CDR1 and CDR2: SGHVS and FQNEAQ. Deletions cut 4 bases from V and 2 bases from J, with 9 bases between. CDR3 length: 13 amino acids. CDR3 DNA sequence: TGTGCCAGCAGCTCACACCCGACCTACGAGCAGTACTTC. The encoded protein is CASSSHPTYEQYF.

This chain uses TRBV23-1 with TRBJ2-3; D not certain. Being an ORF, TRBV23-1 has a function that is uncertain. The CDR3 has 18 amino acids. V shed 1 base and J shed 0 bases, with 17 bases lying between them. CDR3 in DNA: TGCGCCAGCAGTCAATTTTCCTCAAAAGCGAAGAGCACAGATACGCAGTATTTT. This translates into CASSQFSSKAKSTDTQYF.

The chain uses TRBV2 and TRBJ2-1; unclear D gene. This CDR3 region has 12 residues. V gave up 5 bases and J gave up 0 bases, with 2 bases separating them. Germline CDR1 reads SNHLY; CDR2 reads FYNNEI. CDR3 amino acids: CASSYSYNEQFF. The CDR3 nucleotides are TGTGCCAGCAGTTACTCCTACAATGAGCAGTTCTTC.

The CDR3 DNA sequence: TGCAGCGTCGTCCCCAACCTTGGCGTGGGCATGAACACTGAAGCTTTCTTT. Protein product: CSVVPNLGVGMNTEAFF. This chain links TRBV29-1 with TRBJ1-1; D unclear. V dropped 6 bases and J dropped 0 bases, with 23 bases sitting between them. This CDR3 contains 17 residues. Germline V lookup: CDR1 SQVTM, CDR2 ANQGSEA.

The CDR3: CASSGTGSPYGYTF. The CDR3 bases are TGTGCCAGCAGCGGGACAGGGTCCCCCTATGGCTACACCTTC. The J gene is TRBJ1-2, the V gene TRBV7-2; the match to TRBD1 covers 9 bases. Trimming at V came to 5 bases and at J to 4 bases, leaving 5 bases not matched to a gene. Germline values: CDR1 SGHTA, CDR2 FQGNSA. The CDR3 consists of 14 residues.

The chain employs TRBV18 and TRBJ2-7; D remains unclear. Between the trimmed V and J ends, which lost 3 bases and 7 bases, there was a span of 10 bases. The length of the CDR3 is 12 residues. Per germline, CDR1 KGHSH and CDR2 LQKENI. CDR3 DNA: TGTGCCAGCTCACCCTCTGGAGATGAGCAGTACTTC. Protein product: CASSPSGDEQYF.

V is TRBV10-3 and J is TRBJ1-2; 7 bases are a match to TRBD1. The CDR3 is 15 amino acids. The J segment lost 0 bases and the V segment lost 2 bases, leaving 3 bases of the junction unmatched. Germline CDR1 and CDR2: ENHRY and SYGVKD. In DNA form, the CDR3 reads TGTGCCATCAGTGAGCGGGACAGAGCTAACTATGGCTACACCTTC. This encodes CAISERDRANYGYTF.

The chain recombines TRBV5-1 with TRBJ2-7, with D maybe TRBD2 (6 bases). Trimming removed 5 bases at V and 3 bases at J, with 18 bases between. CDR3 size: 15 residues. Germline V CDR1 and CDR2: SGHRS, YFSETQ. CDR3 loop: CASRLGVGSSYEQYF. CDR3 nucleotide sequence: TGCGCCAGCAGGCTCGGTGTCGGGAGTAGCTACGAGCAGTACTTC.

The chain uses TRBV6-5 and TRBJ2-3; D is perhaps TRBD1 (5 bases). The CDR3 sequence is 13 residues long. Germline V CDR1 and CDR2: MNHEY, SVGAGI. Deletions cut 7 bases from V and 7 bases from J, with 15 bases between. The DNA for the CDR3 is TGTGCCAGCATTGGCAGGGTTATGAATACGCAGTATTTT. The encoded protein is CASIGRVMNTQYF.

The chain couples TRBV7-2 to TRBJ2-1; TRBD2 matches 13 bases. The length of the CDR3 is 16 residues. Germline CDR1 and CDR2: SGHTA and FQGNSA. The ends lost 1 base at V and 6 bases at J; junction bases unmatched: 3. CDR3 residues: CASSLVGTSGVNEQFF. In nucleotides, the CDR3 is TGTGCCAGCAGCTTAGTCGGGACTAGCGGGGTCAATGAGCAGTTCTTC.

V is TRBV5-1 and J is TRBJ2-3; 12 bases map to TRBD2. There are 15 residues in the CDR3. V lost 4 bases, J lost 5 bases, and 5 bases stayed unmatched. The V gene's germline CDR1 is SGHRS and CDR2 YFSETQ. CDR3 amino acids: CASSPLAGGGDTQYF. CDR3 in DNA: TGCGCCAGCAGCCCACTAGCGGGGGGCGGAGATACGCAGTATTTT.